Detailed here is one TCR beta chain. The data were obtained in a study of blood T cell repertoires in COVID-19. Germline loops: CDR1 SGHTA, CDR2 FQGNSA. V shed 2 bases and J shed 4 bases, with 9 bases lying between them. The length of the CDR3 is 14 residues. In the authors' workflow: Quantification of nucleated cells was approximated via reference gene primer amplification. Profiled with immunoSEQ multiplex PCR; TCRdb holds only in-frame clones, not every one. Clone size and V and J calls were adopted from that table, with D and trimming inferred from the DNA. The table has 200,000 to 250,000 clones, 86% seen once. Individuals aged roughly 18 to 95 years were recruited from roughly 22 US areas.

This receptor was identified in a woman between 45 and 60 years old who had recovered from COVID-19. Sequenced: PBMCs or T cells enriched from blood (not recorded which). The genes are TRBV7-2 and TRBJ1-3, with D possibly being TRBD1 (5 bases). The CDR3 nucleotides read TGTGCCAGCAGCTTACAGGGTTTAGGAAACACCATATATTTT. Translation gives CASSLQGLGNTIYF.